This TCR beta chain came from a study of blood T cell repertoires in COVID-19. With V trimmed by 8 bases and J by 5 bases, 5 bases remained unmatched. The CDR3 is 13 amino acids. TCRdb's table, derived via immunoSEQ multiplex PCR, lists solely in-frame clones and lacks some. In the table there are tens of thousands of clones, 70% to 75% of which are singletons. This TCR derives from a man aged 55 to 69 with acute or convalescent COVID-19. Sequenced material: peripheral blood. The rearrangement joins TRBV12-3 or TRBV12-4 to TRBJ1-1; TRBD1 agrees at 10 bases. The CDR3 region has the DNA TGTGCCAGCGCCCGGACAGGGGGGACTGAAGCTTTCTTT. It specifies CASARTGGTEAFF.